The rows below give T cell receptor beta chains drawn from one sample of a study of patients and donors after allogeneic stem cell transplantation. MiXCR, applied by TCRdb to the RT-PCR reads, yields one record per CDR3 protein. The sample carries 400,000 to 450,000 distinct CDR3 sequences, roughly 17% recorded once. Sequencing was performed on blood, either unsorted or a sorted T cell fraction (not recorded which). All receptors come from a human donor who was either an allogeneic HSCT recipient or a stem cell or donor lymphocyte infusion donor (not recorded which). It is not recorded whose cells these are; they may come from a transplant donor. Each CDR3 is given with its conserved first and last residue. D genes are given only for firm matches. For some rows the clone size is stated as once, few or many, or as a class when expanded; others skip it.

>TRBV7-9|-|TRBJ2-5|few|13
CASSRPGEETQYF
TGTGCCAGCAGTCGGCCCGGGGAAGAGACCCAGTACTTC
>TRBV29-1|-|TRBJ2-7|few|14
CSVVGAYPSYEQYF
TGCAGCGTTGTCGGGGCCTACCCCTCCTACGAGCAGTACTTC
>TRBV21-1|-|TRBJ2-7|once|15
CASSKPYREGDEQYF
TGTGCCAGCAGCAAACCTTACAGGGAGGGGGATGAGCAGTACTTC
>TRBV28|-|TRBJ2-2|-|15
CASSFSSLNTGELFF
TGTGCCAGCAGTTTTTCTAGCCTAAACACCGGGGAGCTGTTTTTT
>TRBV29-1|-|TRBJ1-2|-|12
CSAGTENYGYTF
TGCAGCGCCGGGACGGAGAACTATGGCTACACCTTC
>TRBV18|-|TRBJ2-3|few|18
CASSPPLPRPKTTDTQYF
TGTGCCAGCTCACCACCGCTTCCCCGACCCAAAACCACAGATACGCAGTATTTT
>TRBV18|TRBD1|TRBJ1-2|-|14
CASSPRDRAYGYTF
TGTGCCAGCTCACCACGGGACAGGGCCTATGGCTACACCTTC
>TRBV6-1|TRBD1|TRBJ2-7|many|13
CASSRTGNYEQYF
TGTGCCAGCAGTAGGACAGGGAACTACGAGCAGTACTTC
>TRBV6-1|-|TRBJ1-4|-|13
CASSPRGEEKLFF
TGTGCCAGCAGTCCCCGGGGAGAGGAAAAACTGTTTTTT
>TRBV5-4|TRBD2|TRBJ2-4|many|17
CASSPTSGGMGGNIQYF
TGTGCCAGCAGCCCCACTAGCGGGGGGATGGGCGGAAACATTCAGTACTTC
>TRBV4-1|-|TRBJ1-2|few|17
CASSLKLTGPRRDGYTF
TGCGCCAGCAGCCTAAAACTTACCGGGCCCCGGAGGGACGGCTACACCTTC
>TRBV30|-|TRBJ1-2|-|13
CAWRRGGFYGYTF
TGTGCCTGGAGACGAGGAGGTTTCTATGGCTACACCTTC
>TRBV9|-|TRBJ2-3|-|10
CAASGDTQYF
TGTGCCGCCTCCGGTGATACGCAGTATTTT
>TRBV15|-|TRBJ2-7|many|15
CATSSRGATSYEQYF
TGTGCCACCAGCAGTAGGGGGGCGACCTCCTACGAGCAGTACTTC
>TRBV18|TRBD1|TRBJ1-6|-|17
CASSPDRDSLYNSPLHF
TGTGCCAGCTCACCCGACCGGGACAGCCTTTATAATTCACCCCTCCACTTT
>TRBV9|-|TRBJ2-3|-|16
CASSVKPSTSTDTQYF
TGTGCCAGCAGCGTAAAGCCCTCGACTAGCACAGATACGCAGTATTTT
>TRBV9|-|TRBJ2-2|-|17
CASSLSIRAMNTGELFF
TGTGCCAGCAGTTTATCAATTCGGGCAATGAACACCGGGGAGCTGTTTTTT
>TRBV7-9|-|TRBJ2-7|-|14
CASSFSVFPYEQYF
TGTGCCAGCAGCTTTAGCGTGTTCCCCTACGAGCAGTACTTC
>TRBV20-1|TRBD2|TRBJ2-3|-|15
CSASPLAGVVDTQYF
TGCAGTGCTAGCCCCCTAGCGGGAGTAGTAGATACGCAGTATTTT
>TRBV5-1|TRBD2|TRBJ2-1|few|17
CASSFVPGGLAGEEQFF
TGCGCCAGCAGCTTCGTCCCTGGGGGACTAGCGGGGGAGGAGCAGTTCTTC
>TRBV6-1|-|TRBJ1-1|-|15
CASSKTQPWDTEAFF
TGTGCCAGCAGTAAGACCCAACCGTGGGACACTGAAGCTTTCTTT
>TRBV7-8|TRBD1|TRBJ2-1|many|14
CASSPGTGGNEQFF
TGTGCCAGCAGCCCCGGGACAGGGGGCAATGAGCAGTTCTTC
>TRBV7-6|-|TRBJ1-3|-|16
CASSPKGRVWGNTIYF
TGTGCCAGCAGCCCCAAGGGCAGGGTGTGGGGAAACACCATATATTTT